The sequence of this TCR beta chain was determined in a study of blood T cells in healthy people across ages. General observations from the study: Older age coincided with a roughly linear decline in TCR beta diversity per million T cells. The diversity estimates, figures obtained from one million T cells, were considered underestimates.

Each sample provided at least 5.5 micrograms of extracted total RNA. Through a sample-barcoded 5' primer and a J-beta primer mix, a second PCR was run for roughly 6 to 12 cycles. All samples yielded 3 million or more CDR3-containing paired-end reads. A single record per CDR3 protein comes from TCRdb applying MiXCR to the 5' RACE reads. The table records around 1,600,000 distinct CDR3 sequences, less than 45% of them present only once. Germline V gene sequence: CDR1 LGHNA, CDR2 YSLEER. The CDR3 contains 19 residues. V lost 0 bases and J 0 bases, leaving 20 bases between the germline ends. This clonotype was counted once. The antigen is unknown.

The rearrangement links TRBV4-3 to TRBJ2-5; D assignment may be TRBD1 or TRBD2 (6 bases each). This clonotype was sampled from a woman aged 18-29 years in good health. What was sequenced was blood. The CDR3 DNA reads TGCGCCAGCAGCCAAGAATACTCGTTGGGGGGCGTCTACCAAGAGACCCAGTACTTC. Its protein product is CASSQEYSLGGVYQETQYF.